The entry below gives a single T cell receptor (beta chain) sequence along with its context. Antigen: not known. The data stem from a study of T cells in Graves' hyperthyroidism and ophthalmopathy. Study findings and constraints: Ophthalmopathy was told apart from stable hyperthyroidism by a 13 V-J model. Ophthalmopathy prediction by the model preceded onset by a median about 6 months.

CDR3 length: 15 amino acids. Germline values: CDR1 SEHNR, CDR2 FQNEAQ (reference sequence). V was pared by 5 bases and J by 6 bases, with 17 bases between. Patients were excluded for uncontrolled infection, other autoimmune disease, pregnancy or lactation. Orbital computed tomography, thyroid ultrasound, serum thyroxine and TRAb, and clinical symptoms together informed the diagnoses. Amplified TCR beta CDR3 regions derived from RNA transcripts. The study used the HTBI primer set for a first-round RT-PCR of the TCR CDR3. One entry per CDR3 protein results from TCRdb running MiXCR on the multiplex PCR reads. Among under 400,000 distinct CDR3 sequences, 20% to 25% were seen once, and the ten largest hold 50%.

The J gene is TRBJ2-4, the V gene TRBV7-9, with D possibly matching TRBD1 (6 bases). This clonotype was sampled from a woman aged 45-60 years with Graves' hyperthyroidism. Sequencing input: blood. The DNA of the CDR3 is TGTGCCAGCAGCAACTCGGGACATCAAAGAAACATTCAGTACTTC. It yields the protein CASSNSGHQRNIQYF. Filled out from reference TRBV7-9 and TRBJ2-4, the complete variable domain reads DTGVSQNPRHKITKRGQNVTFRCDPISEHNRLYWYRQTLGQGPEFLTYFQNEAQLEKSRLLSDRFSAERPKGSFSTLEIQRTEQGDSAMYLCASSNSGHQRNIQYFGAGTRLSVL.